A single sample gave rise to the 13 T cell receptor beta chains below, sequenced in a study of cytotoxic CD8 clonotypes in ibrutinib-treated CLL. The protocol was immunoSEQ multiplex PCR, while the TCRdb copy is restricted to in-frame clones and leaves out a portion. The sample has 330,000 or so clones, 67% seen once. This material consisted of PBMCs, taken after 36 months of ibrutinib treatment. The receptors come from a human donor with chronic lymphocytic leukemia.

V is TRBV11-2 and J is TRBJ1-2, with D unclear. The CDR3 has 12 amino acids. V gave up 5 bases and J gave up 5 bases, with 9 bases separating them. Germline CDR1 SGHAT, CDR2 FQNNGV. CDR3 nucleotides: TGTGCCAGCAGCCGGACTGAGTATGGCTACACCTTC. Translated: CASSRTEYGYTF. Full variable domain (remainder filled in from reference TRBV11-2 and TRBJ1-2): EAGVAQSPRYKIIEKRQSVAFWCNPISGHATLYWYQQILGQGPKLLIQFQNNGVVDDSQLPKDRFSAERLKGVDSTLKIQPAKLEDSAVYLCASSRTEYGYTFGSGTRLTVV.

The CDR3 DNA follows: TGTGCCAGCAGCGTATTAGGGCGTGTCACAGATACGCAGTATTTT. Translation gives CASSVLGRVTDTQYF. V is TRBV13 and J is TRBJ2-3; D call uncertain. The V end was cut by 5 bases, the J end by 2 bases, with 14 bases between. The CDR3 is 15 amino acids. Germline V gene data show CDR1 as PRHDT and CDR2 as FYEKMQ (reference sequence). The full variable domain, rest sourced from reference TRBV13 and TRBJ2-3, is AAGVIQSPRHLIKEKRETATLKCYPIPRHDTVYWYQQGPGQDPQFLISFYEKMQSDKGSIPDRFSAQQFSDYHSELNMSSLELGDSALYFCASSVLGRVTDTQYFGPGTRLTVL.

This chain joins TRBV5-1 and TRBJ1-1, with no clear D. The CDR3 sequence is 12 residues long. Germline V CDR1 and CDR2: SGHRS, YFSETQ. V lost 5 bases and J lost 5, with 10 bases in between. DNA for the CDR3: TGCGCCAGCAGGAGGAGGGAGACTGAAGCTTTCTTT. This sequence encodes CASRRRETEAFF.

This clone was detected once. This chain joins TRBV5-1 and TRBJ2-5; TRBD2 matches at 11 bases. Germline V gene lookup returns CDR1 SGHRS and CDR2 YFSETQ. The CDR3 is 15 residues long. V shed 3 bases and J 7 bases; nucleotides not matched to a gene: 8. This CDR3 is CASSSLTSGMGTQYF. The DNA for the CDR3 is TGCGCCAGCAGCTCGCTGACTAGCGGGATGGGGACCCAGTACTTC. The complete variable domain, with remaining parts taken from reference TRBV5-1 and TRBJ2-5, reads KAGVTQTPRYLIKTRGQQVTLSCSPISGHRSVSWYQQTPGQGLQFLFEYFSETQRNKGNFPGRFSGRQFSNSRSEMNVSTLELGDSALYLCASSSLTSGMGTQYFGPGTRLLVL.

The rearrangement joins TRBV29-1 to TRBJ1-2, with D possibly being TRBD1 (6 bases). The CDR3 sequence is 11 residues long. Looked up from germline, CDR1 is SQVTM and CDR2 is ANQGSEA. V lost 2 bases and J lost 8, with 9 bases in between. This CDR3 is CSVELQGGYTF. The CDR3, as DNA: TGCAGCGTTGAATTGCAGGGGGGCTACACCTTC. Full variable domain (outside the CDR3, taken from reference TRBV29-1 and TRBJ1-2): SAVISQKPSRDICQRGTSLTIQCQVDSQVTMMFWYRQQPGQSLTLIATANQGSEATYESGFVIDKFPISRPNLTFSTLTVSNMSPEDSSIYLCSVELQGGYTFGSGTRLTVV.

This chain links TRBV9 with TRBJ1-6, with a tentative D call TRBD1 (5 bases). In germline, CDR1 is SGDLS, CDR2 YYNGEE. The CDR3 is 12 amino acids. The V end was cut by 4 bases, the J end by 12 bases, with 11 bases between. CDR3 region: CASSSQGEPLHF. As DNA, the CDR3 is TGTGCCAGCAGCTCTCAGGGAGAACCCCTCCACTTT.

This clone was seen more than once but under ten times. The chain carries TRBV29-1 and TRBJ2-1, with D hard to call. Deletions cut 4 bases from V and 16 bases from J, with 17 bases between. This CDR3 is 11 amino acids long. CDR1 is SQVTM, CDR2 ANQGSEA, per germline. CDR3 sequence reads: CSVAGPWVTFF. CDR3 in DNA: TGCAGCGTTGCCGGCCCTTGGGTTACATTCTTC.

The gene calls are TRBV11-2 and TRBJ2-3; tentative D call: TRBD1 (5 bases). Trimming took 5 bases from V and 5 from J, leaving 20 bases between them. Germline V gene data show CDR1 as SGHAT and CDR2 as FQNNGV. CDR3 size: 16 residues. CDR3 sequence: CASSPRGHSDRDTQYF. Written as DNA, the CDR3 is TGTGCCAGCAGCCCCAGAGGACACAGCGATAGAGATACGCAGTATTTT.

This clone was detected only once. The chain recombines TRBV6-5 with TRBJ2-7; D perhaps matches TRBD1 (6 bases). V was pared by 4 bases and J by 3 bases, with 10 bases between. Germline CDR1 MNHEY, CDR2 SVGAGI. There are 13 residues in the CDR3. CDR3 residues: CASSSRDNYEQYF. In nucleotides, the CDR3 is TGTGCCAGCAGTTCGAGGGACAACTACGAGCAGTACTTC.

The genes are TRBV7-6 and TRBJ2-1, with D maybe TRBD2 (6 bases). The CDR3 consists of 14 residues. Trimming cost V 8 bases and J 1 base, with 12 bases left between them. CDR1 and CDR2 (germline): SGHVS, FNYEAQ. In DNA form, the CDR3 reads TGTGCCAGCGGCCTAGGAGGGTCCTACAATGAGCAGTTCTTC. Its protein is CASGLGGSYNEQFF.

The J gene is TRBJ2-7, the V gene TRBV7-9, with D perhaps TRBD1 or TRBD2 (5 bases each). V lost 5 bases and J lost 4, with 18 bases in between. Germline CDR1 is SEHNR and CDR2 is FQNEAQ (reference sequence). The CDR3 spans 15 residues. The CDR3 bases are TGTGCCAGCAGCCGGCCTGGGGGAGATAGATACGAGCAGTACTTC. Translating gives CASSRPGGDRYEQYF. Full variable domain (remainder filled in from reference TRBV7-9 and TRBJ2-7): DTGVSQNPRHKITKRGQNVTFRCDPISEHNRLYWYRQTLGQGPEFLTYFQNEAQLEKSRLLSDRFSAERPKGSFSTLEIQRTEQGDSAMYLCASSRPGGDRYEQYFGPGTRLTVT.

The chain recombines TRBV4-1 with TRBJ1-3; no reliable D call. The CDR3 runs to 16 residues. Germline V CDR1 and CDR2: MGHRA, YSYEKL. Trimming shortened V by 7 bases and J by 0 bases, and 16 bases separated the two germline ends. The CDR3 reads CASTPRRVNSGNTIYF. The CDR3 DNA sequence: TGCGCCAGCACCCCCCGGAGGGTAAACTCTGGAAACACCATATATTTT.

The chain is built from TRBV2 and TRBJ2-1, with D possibly matching TRBD1 (6 bases). Germline V lookup: CDR1 SNHLY, CDR2 FYNNEI. The CDR3 is made up of 14 amino acids. The V gene lost 6 bases and the J gene lost 7 bases, with 16 bases spanning the gap. The CDR3 DNA reads TGTGCCAGCAGGCCCGGGACACCCAGGAATGAGCAGTTCTTC. This codes for CASRPGTPRNEQFF.